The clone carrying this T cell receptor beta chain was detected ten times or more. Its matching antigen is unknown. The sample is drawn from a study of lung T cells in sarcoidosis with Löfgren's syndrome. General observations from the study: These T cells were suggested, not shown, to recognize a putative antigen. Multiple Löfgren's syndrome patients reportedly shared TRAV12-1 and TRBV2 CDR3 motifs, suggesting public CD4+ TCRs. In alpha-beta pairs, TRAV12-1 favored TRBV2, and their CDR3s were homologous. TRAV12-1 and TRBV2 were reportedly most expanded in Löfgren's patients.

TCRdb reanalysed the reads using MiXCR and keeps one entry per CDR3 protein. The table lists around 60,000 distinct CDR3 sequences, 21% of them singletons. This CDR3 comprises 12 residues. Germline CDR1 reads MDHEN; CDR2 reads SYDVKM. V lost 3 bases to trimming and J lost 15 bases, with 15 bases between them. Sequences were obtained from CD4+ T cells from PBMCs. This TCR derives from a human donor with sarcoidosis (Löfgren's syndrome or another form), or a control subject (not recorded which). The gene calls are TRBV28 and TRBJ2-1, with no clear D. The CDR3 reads CASSFSRKVRFF. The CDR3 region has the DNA TGTGCCAGCAGTTTCTCGAGGAAGGTGAGGTTCTTC.